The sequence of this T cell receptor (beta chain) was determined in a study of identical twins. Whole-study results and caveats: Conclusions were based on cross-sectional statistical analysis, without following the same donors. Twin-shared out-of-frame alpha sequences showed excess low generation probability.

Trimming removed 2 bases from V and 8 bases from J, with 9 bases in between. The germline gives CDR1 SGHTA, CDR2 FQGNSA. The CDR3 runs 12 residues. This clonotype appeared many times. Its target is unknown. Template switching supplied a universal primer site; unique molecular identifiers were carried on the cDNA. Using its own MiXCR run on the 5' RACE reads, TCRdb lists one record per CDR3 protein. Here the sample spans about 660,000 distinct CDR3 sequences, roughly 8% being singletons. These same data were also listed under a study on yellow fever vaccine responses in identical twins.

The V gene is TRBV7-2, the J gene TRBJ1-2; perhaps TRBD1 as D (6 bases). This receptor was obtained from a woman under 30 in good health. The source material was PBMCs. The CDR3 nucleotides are TGTGCCAGCAGCTTAAAGGGGGAAGGCTACACCTTC. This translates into CASSLKGEGYTF.